The present T cell receptor (beta chain) was sequenced within a study of vaccination and CD4 T cells after COVID-19. Study in general: Typically, post-vaccine samples were obtained a median 72 days after dose two, within a range of 14 to 241. Whole-study results and caveats: From roughly 21 to 40, the median of SARS-CoV-2-reactive clonotypes rose without reaching significance.

Trimming left V 0 bases short and J 0 bases short, with 16 bases between. The CDR3 extends over 18 amino acids. Germline V gene lookup returns CDR1 SGHRS and CDR2 YFSETQ. Specified treatment: approximately 9-day PBMC culture with coronavirus spike peptide pools or control peptides (ViraFEST assay). Cultured CD4+ T-cell DNA underwent Oncomine TCR Beta short-read sequencing. DNA came from CD4+ T cells after culture. TCRdb called the PCR reads again in MiXCR, with one record for every CDR3 protein. The table shows 11,000 to 15,000 distinct CDR3 sequences, with approximately 25% occurring only once. As for this clonotype: Its antigen is currently unknown.

Sequences were derived from CD4+ T cells from blood, cultured in vitro, sampled after SARS-CoV-2 vaccination. The chain links TRBV5-1 to TRBJ2-4, with D hard to call. This TCR derives from a human donor who had recovered from COVID-19. The CDR3 protein is CASSLAPGRSLAKNIQYF. The CDR3 nucleotides are TGCGCCAGCAGCTTGGCGCCCGGACGGTCACTAGCCAAAAACATTCAGTACTTC. Full variable domain (outside the CDR3, taken from reference TRBV5-1 and TRBJ2-4): KAGVTQTPRYLIKTRGQQVTLSCSPISGHRSVSWYQQTPGQGLQFLFEYFSETQRNKGNFPGRFSGRQFSNSRSEMNVSTLELGDSALYLCASSLAPGRSLAKNIQYFGAGTRLSVL.